This TCR beta chain was documented in a study of cytomegalovirus exposure and HLA in healthy donors. The donors belonged to the approximately 120-subject validation cohort, separate from the roughly 700-subject first cohort. The protocol was immunoSEQ multiplex PCR, while the TCRdb copy is restricted to in-frame clones and leaves out a portion. The table records about 160,000 clones, about 90% of them present only once. Remarks on this clone: No antigen is known for it.

This CDR3 is 16 amino acids long. Germline V gives CDR1 MGHRA, CDR2 YSYEKL. The junction had 4 bases not matched to a gene; V was cut back by 2 bases and J by 0 bases. Regarding the study as a whole: Within the 120 or so validation repertoires, first-cohort TCR clusters tended to co-occur, according to a later analysis. Despite most TCR sequences being rare, some public TCRs occurred in many donors. Investigators reported around 150 TCR beta chains as tied to cytomegalovirus.

The V and J genes are TRBV4-1 and TRBJ1-2, with TRBD1 matching over 9 bases. The sample comprised PBMCs. The receptor comes from a woman aged 18-30 years in good health and CMV-seropositive. CDR3 loop: CASSQRRTGANYGYTF. The CDR3 DNA is TGCGCCAGCAGCCAACGCCGGACAGGGGCTAACTATGGCTACACCTTC.